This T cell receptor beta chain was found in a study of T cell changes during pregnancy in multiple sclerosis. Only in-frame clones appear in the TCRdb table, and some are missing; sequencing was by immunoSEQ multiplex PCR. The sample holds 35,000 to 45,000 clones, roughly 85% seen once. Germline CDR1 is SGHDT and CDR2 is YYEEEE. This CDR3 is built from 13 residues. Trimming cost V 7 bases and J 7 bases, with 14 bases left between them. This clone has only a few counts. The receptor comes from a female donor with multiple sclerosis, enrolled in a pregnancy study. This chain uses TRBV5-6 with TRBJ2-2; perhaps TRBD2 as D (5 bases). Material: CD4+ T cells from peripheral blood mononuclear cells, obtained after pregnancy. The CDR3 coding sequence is TGTGCCAGCCGGCGGGTAGGCGGCGGGGAGCTGTTTTTT. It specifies CASRRVGGGELFF.